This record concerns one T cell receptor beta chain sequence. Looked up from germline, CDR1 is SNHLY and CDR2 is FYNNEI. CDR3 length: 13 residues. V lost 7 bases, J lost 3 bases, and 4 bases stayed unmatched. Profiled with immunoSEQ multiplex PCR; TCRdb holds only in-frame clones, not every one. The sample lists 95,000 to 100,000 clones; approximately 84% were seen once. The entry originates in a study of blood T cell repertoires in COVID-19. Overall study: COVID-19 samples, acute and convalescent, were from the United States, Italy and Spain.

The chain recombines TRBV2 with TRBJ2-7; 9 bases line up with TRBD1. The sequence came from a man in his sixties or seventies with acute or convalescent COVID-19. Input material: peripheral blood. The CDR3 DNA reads TGTGCCAGCACTGGGACAGGGATCTACGAGCAGTACTTC. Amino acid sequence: CASTGTGIYEQYF.